This T cell receptor beta chain emerged from a study of post-analysis software for immune sequencing data. The V and J ends lost 1 base and 2 bases, in that order; junction bases with no gene match: 7. This CDR3 has 17 amino acids. Germline CDR1 reads KGHSH; CDR2 reads LQKENI. Findings of the study overall: Five or six TRBV segments were significantly more frequent in patients than in controls. TRBV5-6, TRBV5-1 and TRBV20-1 were among these segments.

TCR beta cDNA libraries included unique molecular identifiers. TCRdb re-called the PCR reads with MiXCR, one entry per CDR3 protein. This table has around 770,000 distinct CDR3 sequences, 40% to 55% appearing once. Remarks on this clonotype: Its matching antigen is unknown.

The specimen was blood. The receptor comes from a girl between 10 and 17 years old with multiple sclerosis. The chain uses TRBV18 and TRBJ2-1, with 8 bases that match TRBD2. The CDR3 is CASSPRTSPPTYNEQFF. CDR3 nucleotide sequence: TGTGCCAGCTCACCACGGACTAGCCCACCTACCTACAATGAGCAGTTCTTC.